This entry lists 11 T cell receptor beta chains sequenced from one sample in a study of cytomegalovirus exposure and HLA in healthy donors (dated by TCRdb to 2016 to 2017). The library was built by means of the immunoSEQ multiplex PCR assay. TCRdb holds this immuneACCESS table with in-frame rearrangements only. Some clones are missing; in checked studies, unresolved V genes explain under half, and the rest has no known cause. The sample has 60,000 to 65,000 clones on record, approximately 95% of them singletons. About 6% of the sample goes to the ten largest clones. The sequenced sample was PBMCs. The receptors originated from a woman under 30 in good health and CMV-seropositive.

DNA for the CDR3: TGTGCCTGGACCGGGCTTAGGGAGAGGTCACCCCTCCACTTT. This translates into CAWTGLRERSPLHF. This sequence joins TRBV30 and TRBJ1-6; no firm D call. The germline V gene has CDR1 GTSNPN and CDR2 SVGIG (reference sequence). This CDR3 has 14 amino acids. V was trimmed by 4 bases and J by 10 bases, leaving 17 bases between them. The complete variable domain, with remaining parts taken from reference TRBV30 and TRBJ1-6, reads SQTIHQWPATLVQPVGSPLSLECTVEGTSNPNLYWYRQAAGRGLQLLFYSVGIGQISSEVPQNLSASRPQDRQFILSSKKLLLSDSGFYLCAWTGLRERSPLHFGNGTRLTVT.

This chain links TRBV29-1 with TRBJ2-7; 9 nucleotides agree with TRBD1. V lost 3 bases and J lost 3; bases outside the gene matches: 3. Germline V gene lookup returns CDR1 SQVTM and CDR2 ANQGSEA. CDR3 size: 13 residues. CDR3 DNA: TGCAGCGTTGACGGACAGGGGCTCTACGAGCAGTACTTC. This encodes CSVDGQGLYEQYF.

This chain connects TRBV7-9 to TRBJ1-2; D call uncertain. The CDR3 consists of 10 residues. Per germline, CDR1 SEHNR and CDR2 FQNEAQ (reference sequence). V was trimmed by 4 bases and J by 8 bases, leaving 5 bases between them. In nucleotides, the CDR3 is TGTGCCAGCAGCTCGGTCGGCTACACCTTC. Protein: CASSSVGYTF.

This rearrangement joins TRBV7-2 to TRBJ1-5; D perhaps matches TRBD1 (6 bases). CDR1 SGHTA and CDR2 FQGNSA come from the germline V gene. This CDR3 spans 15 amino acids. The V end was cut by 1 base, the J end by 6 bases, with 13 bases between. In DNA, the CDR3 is TGTGCCAGCAGCTTAGTAGGGGGGGCGGGTCAGCCCCAGCATTTT. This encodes CASSLVGGAGQPQHF.

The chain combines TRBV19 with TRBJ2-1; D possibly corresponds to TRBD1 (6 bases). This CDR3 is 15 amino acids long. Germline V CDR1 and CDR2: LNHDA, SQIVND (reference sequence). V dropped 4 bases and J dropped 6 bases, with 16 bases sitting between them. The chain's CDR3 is CASSKGVGFGNEQFF. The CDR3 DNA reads TGTGCCAGTAGTAAGGGGGTGGGGTTCGGCAATGAGCAGTTCTTC.

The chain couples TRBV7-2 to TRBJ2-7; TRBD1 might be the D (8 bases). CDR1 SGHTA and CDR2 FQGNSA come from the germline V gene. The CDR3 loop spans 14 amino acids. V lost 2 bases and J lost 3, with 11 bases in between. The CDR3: CASSLSGTGYEQYF. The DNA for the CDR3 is TGTGCCAGCAGCTTAAGCGGGACAGGCTACGAGCAGTACTTC.

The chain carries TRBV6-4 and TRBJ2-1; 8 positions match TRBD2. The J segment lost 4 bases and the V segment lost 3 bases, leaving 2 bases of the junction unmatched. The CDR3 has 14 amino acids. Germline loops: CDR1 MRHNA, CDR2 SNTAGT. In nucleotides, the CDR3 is TGTGCCAGCAGTGAGCGGGGGGATTACAATGAGCAGTTCTTC. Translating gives CASSERGDYNEQFF.

This CDR3 reads CASSLWGGKAFF. CDR3 DNA: TGTGCCAGTTCGCTTTGGGGAGGGAAAGCTTTCTTT. The chain combines TRBV27 with TRBJ1-1; D remains unclear. CDR1 is MNHEY and CDR2 is SMNVEV in the germline V gene (reference sequence). The CDR3 extends over 12 amino acids. Trimming took off 9 bases at V and 9 bases at J, with 17 bases between the two ends.

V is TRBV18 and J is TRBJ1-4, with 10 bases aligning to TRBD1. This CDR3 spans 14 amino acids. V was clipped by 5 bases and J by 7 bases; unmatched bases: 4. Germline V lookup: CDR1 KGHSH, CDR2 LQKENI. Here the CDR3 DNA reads TGTGCCAGCTCAGCGACAGGGGGCGCTGAAAAACTGTTTTTT. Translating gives CASSATGGAEKLFF. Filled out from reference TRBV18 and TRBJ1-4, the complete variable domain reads NAGVMQNPRHLVRRRGQEARLRCSPMKGHSHVYWYRQLPEEGLKFMVYLQKENIIDESGMPKERFSAEFPKEGPSILRIQQVVRGDSAAYFCASSATGGAEKLFFGSGTQLSVL.

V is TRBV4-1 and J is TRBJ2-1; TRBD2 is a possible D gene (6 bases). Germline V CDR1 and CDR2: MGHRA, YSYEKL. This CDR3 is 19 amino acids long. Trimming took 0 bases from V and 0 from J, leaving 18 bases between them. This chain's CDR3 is CASSQEGRTSRSSYNEQFF. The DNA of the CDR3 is TGCGCCAGCAGCCAAGAGGGTCGCACTAGCAGGAGCTCCTACAATGAGCAGTTCTTC.

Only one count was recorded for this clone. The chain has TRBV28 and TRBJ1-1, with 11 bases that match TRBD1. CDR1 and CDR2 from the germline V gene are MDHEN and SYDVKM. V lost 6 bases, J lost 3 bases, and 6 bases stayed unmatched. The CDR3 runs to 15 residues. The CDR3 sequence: CASSPWTGGYTEAFF. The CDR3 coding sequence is TGTGCCAGCAGCCCCTGGACAGGGGGCTACACTGAAGCTTTCTTT.